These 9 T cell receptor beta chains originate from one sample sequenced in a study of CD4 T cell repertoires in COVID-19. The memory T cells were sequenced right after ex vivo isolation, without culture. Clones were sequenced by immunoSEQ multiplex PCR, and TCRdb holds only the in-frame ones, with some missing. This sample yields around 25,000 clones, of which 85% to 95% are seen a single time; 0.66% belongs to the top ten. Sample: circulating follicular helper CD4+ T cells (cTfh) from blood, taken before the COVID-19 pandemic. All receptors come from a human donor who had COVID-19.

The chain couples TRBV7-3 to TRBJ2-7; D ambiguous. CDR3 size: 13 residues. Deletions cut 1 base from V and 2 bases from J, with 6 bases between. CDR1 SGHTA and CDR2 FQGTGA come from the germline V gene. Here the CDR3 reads CASSLSPAYEQYF. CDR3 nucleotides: TGTGCCAGCAGCTTAAGCCCAGCCTACGAGCAGTACTTC.

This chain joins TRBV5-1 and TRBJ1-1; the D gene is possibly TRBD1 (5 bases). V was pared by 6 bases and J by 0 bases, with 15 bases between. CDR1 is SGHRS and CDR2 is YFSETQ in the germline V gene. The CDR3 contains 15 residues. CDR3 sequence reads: CASTPGQQVNTEAFF. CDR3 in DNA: TGCGCCAGCACCCCAGGGCAACAGGTGAACACTGAAGCTTTCTTT.

The CDR3 region is CASSRRAEDGNTIYF. CDR3 DNA sequence: TGTGCCAGCTCAAGGAGGGCAGAGGACGGAAACACCATATATTTT. The chain carries TRBV6-1 and TRBJ1-3; no reliable D call. This CDR3 is built from 15 residues. CDR1 is MNHNS, CDR2 SASEGT, per germline. The V and J ends lost 8 bases and 4 bases respectively, with 18 bases between them.

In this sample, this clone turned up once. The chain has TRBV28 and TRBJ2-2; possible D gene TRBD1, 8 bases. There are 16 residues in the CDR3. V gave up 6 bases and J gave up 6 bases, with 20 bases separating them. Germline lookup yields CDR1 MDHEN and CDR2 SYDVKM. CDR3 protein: CASRLRQGRAAGELFF. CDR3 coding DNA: TGTGCCAGCAGATTAAGACAGGGGAGGGCCGCCGGGGAGCTGTTTTTT.

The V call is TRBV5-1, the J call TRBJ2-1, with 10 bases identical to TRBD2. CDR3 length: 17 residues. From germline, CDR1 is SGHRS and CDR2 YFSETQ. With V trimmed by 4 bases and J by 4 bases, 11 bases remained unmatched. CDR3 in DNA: TGCGCCAGCAGCCCCGGGATAGCGGGAGGCATTTACAATGAGCAGTTCTTC. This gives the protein CASSPGIAGGIYNEQFF. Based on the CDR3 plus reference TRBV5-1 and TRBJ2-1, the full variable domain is KAGVTQTPRYLIKTRGQQVTLSCSPISGHRSVSWYQQTPGQGLQFLFEYFSETQRNKGNFPGRFSGRQFSNSRSEMNVSTLELGDSALYLCASSPGIAGGIYNEQFFGPGTRLTVL.

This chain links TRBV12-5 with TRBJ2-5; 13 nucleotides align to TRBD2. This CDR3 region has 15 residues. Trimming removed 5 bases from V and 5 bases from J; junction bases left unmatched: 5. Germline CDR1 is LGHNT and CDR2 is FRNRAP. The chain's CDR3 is CASGTGLAGSETQYF. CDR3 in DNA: TGTGCTAGTGGTACGGGACTAGCGGGGTCTGAGACCCAGTACTTC.

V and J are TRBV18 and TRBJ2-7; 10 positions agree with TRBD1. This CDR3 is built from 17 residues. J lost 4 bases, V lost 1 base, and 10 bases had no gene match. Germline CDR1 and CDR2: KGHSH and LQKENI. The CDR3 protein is CASSPLASSGQGYEQYF. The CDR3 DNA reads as TGTGCCAGCTCACCACTCGCTTCGTCGGGACAGGGGTACGAGCAGTACTTC.

CDR3 region: CASSPRERSTEAFF. The CDR3, as DNA: TGTGCCAGCTCACCACGGGAGAGAAGCACTGAAGCTTTCTTT. The chain has TRBV18 and TRBJ1-1; D is uncertain. Germline CDR1 KGHSH, CDR2 LQKENI. The CDR3 totals 14 residues. Trimming left V 1 base short and J 4 bases short, with 10 bases between.

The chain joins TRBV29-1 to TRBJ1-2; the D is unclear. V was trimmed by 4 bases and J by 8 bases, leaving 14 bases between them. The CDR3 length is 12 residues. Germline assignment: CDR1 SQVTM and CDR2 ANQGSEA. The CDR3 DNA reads TGCAGCGTTGGAGAGCGAGTAGAGGGCTACACCTTC. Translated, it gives CSVGERVEGYTF. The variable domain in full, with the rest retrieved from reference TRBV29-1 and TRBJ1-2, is SAVISQKPSRDICQRGTSLTIQCQVDSQVTMMFWYRQQPGQSLTLIATANQGSEATYESGFVIDKFPISRPNLTFSTLTVSNMSPEDSSIYLCSVGERVEGYTFGSGTRLTVV.